In its sample, the clone carrying this T cell receptor (beta chain) was seen a few times. Antigen specificity is unknown. These data are taken from a study of identical twins. Study results and caveats: Abundant cord blood beta clonotypes carried fewer insertions; memory repertoires showed none.

J lost 5 bases, V lost 4 bases, and 4 bases had no gene match. CDR3 length: 14 residues. The germline CDR1 and CDR2 sequences are LGHDT and YNNKEL (reference sequence). TCRdb processed the 5' RACE reads anew with MiXCR; each CDR3 protein has one entry. This sample has 450,000 to 650,000 distinct CDR3 sequences, with approximately 14% found just once. Separately, the same data were catalogued under a study of yellow fever vaccine responses in identical twins.

Sequenced material: CD4+ T cells sorted from blood. The J gene is TRBJ2-2, the V gene TRBV3-1; 7 bases match TRBD1. The sequence was obtained from a woman younger than 30 in good health. CDR3 in DNA: TGTGCCAGCAGCCCCGACAGGGTTACCGGGGAGCTGTTTTTT. Translating gives CASSPDRVTGELFF.